The clone carrying this T cell receptor (beta chain) was found a few times. The antigen remains unidentified. The sample belongs to a study of CD8 T cells in ankylosing spondylitis. Study-level points and caveats: Peripheral blood held disease-linked clones only at relatively low frequency, and these were CD8+. A TCR beta motif of about eight highly homologous variants seemed to mark ankylosing spondylitis blood.

Germline lookup yields CDR1 MNHEY and CDR2 SVGEGT. The CDR3 is 15 residues long. Trimming took 0 bases from V and 2 from J, leaving 11 bases between them. Generation of TCR beta libraries employed quantitative 5'-RACE incorporating molecular barcodes. In TCRdb, the 5' RACE reads were re-called with MiXCR into one record per CDR3 protein. The sample has some 800,000 distinct CDR3 sequences, about 10% seen once; the top ten hold about 0.49%. The chain has TRBV6-2 or TRBV6-3 and TRBJ2-7, with TRBD2 as a possible D gene (6 bases). The sequence came from a male donor with ankylosing spondylitis. Input material: blood, either unsorted or a sorted T cell fraction (not recorded which). For the CDR3, the DNA is TGTGCCAGCAGTTACTCGTATCCGGGGGCCTACGAGCAGTACTTC. Translated, it gives CASSYSYPGAYEQYF.